The rows below give T cell receptor beta chains drawn from one sample of a study of blood T cell repertoires in COVID-19. Generated by immunoSEQ multiplex PCR, the TCRdb table keeps only in-frame clones and is missing some. The sample records over 150,000 clones, about 80% being singletons. Sequenced sample: PBMCs or T cells enriched from blood (not recorded which). The receptors come from a woman aged 55-69 years who had recovered from COVID-19. Each CDR3 is given with its conserved first and last residue. A D gene is named only where the DNA matches it firmly. Only some rows state a clone size, as once, few, many or a class for expanded clones.

v_call	j_call	d_call	clone_size	cdr3_nt	cdr3_aa
TRBV4-1	TRBJ2-5	NA	NA	TGCGCCAGCAGCCAAGGACTTTGGGAGCTAGGGCAAGAGACCCAGTACTTC	CASSQGLWELGQETQYF
TRBV9	TRBJ2-1	NA	NA	TGTGCCAGCAGCGCGAGCTCCTACAATGAGCAGTTCTTC	CASSASSYNEQFF
TRBV18	TRBJ1-2	NA	few	TGTGCCAGCTCACCACCAGCTCAACAGGGTAGCTACACCTTC	CASSPPAQQGSYTF
TRBV29-1	TRBJ2-7	NA	NA	TGCAGCGTTGACTCCCCGAACCGGGACTCCTACGAGCAGTACTTC	CSVDSPNRDSYEQYF
TRBV7-2	TRBJ2-3	NA	NA	TGTGCCAGCAGCTTAGCGGGGGGGCTAGATACGCAGTATTTT	CASSLAGGLDTQYF
TRBV4-2	TRBJ2-7	TRBD1	NA	TGTGCCAGCAGCCAAGATGGGGGGACAGGGGGCGGCGAGCAGTACTTC	CASSQDGGTGGGEQYF
TRBV29-1	TRBJ1-2	TRBD1	NA	TGCAGCGCGAAAGCGGACAGGGGGAACTATGGCTACACCTTC	CSAKADRGNYGYTF
TRBV6-6	TRBJ2-1	NA	NA	TGTGCCAGCAGTTACGAGGGGCGGGGCAATGAGCAGTTCTTC	CASSYEGRGNEQFF
TRBV5-1	TRBJ2-7	TRBD1	NA	TGCGCCAGCAGCTTGTATTCGACAGGGTTCTACGAGCAGTACTTC	CASSLYSTGFYEQYF
TRBV29-1	TRBJ1-1	TRBD1	once	TGCAGCGTTGCAGAACCCTTGGACAGGGGGGACACTGAAGCTTTCTTT	CSVAEPLDRGDTEAFF
TRBV7-2	TRBJ2-2	TRBD2	NA	TGTGCCAGCAGCTTAGGCGGGGGGTCTAAGCCGAACACCGGGGAGCTGTTTTTT	CASSLGGGSKPNTGELFF
TRBV6-6	TRBJ1-2	NA	NA	TGTGCCAGCAGTGCGACGGGTAGAGGGGGCTACACCTTC	CASSATGRGGYTF
TRBV2	TRBJ2-3	NA	NA	TGTGCCAGCAGTGTAGGAGCGGATGGCAGGACAGATACGCAGTATTTT	CASSVGADGRTDTQYF
TRBV19	TRBJ2-1	NA	once	TGTGCCAGTAGTGCGAAGCGAGACAGTGAGCAGTTCTTC	CASSAKRDSEQFF
TRBV3-1/TRBV3-2	TRBJ2-5	NA	NA	TGTGCCAGCAGCCAGGCCGCTAGCGCACAGTACTTC	CASSQAASAQYF
TRBV7-2	TRBJ1-2	NA	few	TGTGCCAGCAGCTTCGGGGTTAACTATGGCTACACCTTC	CASSFGVNYGYTF
TRBV12-3/TRBV12-4	TRBJ1-1	NA	NA	TGTGCCAGCAGTTTAATAGGGGGAAGGGCTTTCTTT	CASSLIGGRAFF
TRBV9	TRBJ2-5	NA	NA	TGTGCCAGCAGCGTAGCCGTCCAAGAGACCCAGTACTTC	CASSVAVQETQYF
TRBV6-5	TRBJ1-1	NA	NA	TGTGCCAGCACGTTCGGCAGGGAAGCTTTCTTT	CASTFGREAFF
TRBV6-2/TRBV6-3	TRBJ1-2	NA	NA	TGTGCCAGCAGCCCCGGGAATGTGGGCTACACCTTC	CASSPGNVGYTF
TRBV29-1	TRBJ1-2	NA	NA	TGCAGCGTTGAAGATAGAGCAGGGCGGTTTGAAGGCTACACCTTC	CSVEDRAGRFEGYTF
TRBV11-2	TRBJ2-3	TRBD2	NA	TGTGCCAGCAGCTTAGCGGGGGGGGATACGCAGTATTTT	CASSLAGGDTQYF
TRBV3-1/TRBV3-2	TRBJ1-2	TRBD1	NA	TGTGCCAGCAGCCACGGACAGGGGGCGGGGGGCTACACCTTC	CASSHGQGAGGYTF
TRBV3-1/TRBV3-2	TRBJ1-3	NA	NA	TGTGCCAGCAGCCAAGGAGGGGACAACTCTGGAAACACCATATATTTT	CASSQGGDNSGNTIYF
TRBV4-1	TRBJ2-5	NA	NA	TGCGCCAGCAGCCAAGATATCAGGGTCCAAGAGACCCAGTACTTC	CASSQDIRVQETQYF
TRBV12-3/TRBV12-4	TRBJ2-1	NA	NA	TGTGCCAGCAGTCAGAAGAATGAGCAGTTCTTC	CASSQKNEQFF
TRBV7-9	TRBJ2-5	NA	few	TGTGCCAGCACCCCTGCGTGGGAGTCAGAGACCCAGTACTTC	CASTPAWESETQYF
TRBV21-1	TRBJ2-1	NA	NA	TGTGCCAGCAGCAAACCCCTCGGGTTCGCGGAGATTTCCTACAATGAGCAGTTCTTC	CASSKPLGFAEISYNEQFF
TRBV7-9	TRBJ1-6	TRBD1	NA	TGTGCCAGCAGCTTAGCTTACAGGGGTAGCTCACCCCTCCACTTT	CASSLAYRGSSPLHF
TRBV7-2	TRBJ2-3	TRBD2	few	TGTGCCAGCAGCGCGGCGGGGGGGCCAGATACGCAGTATTTT	CASSAAGGPDTQYF
TRBV5-1	TRBJ1-5	NA	NA	TGCGCCAGCAGCTTAGACACTCAAAGCAATCAGCCCCAGCATTTT	CASSLDTQSNQPQHF
TRBV7-9	TRBJ1-6	TRBD1	few	TGTGCCAGCAGCGAGGACAGGCCACACTATAATTCACCCCTCCACTTT	CASSEDRPHYNSPLHF
TRBV30	TRBJ1-6	NA	NA	TGTGCCTGGAGAGCACCGAGCTCCTATAATTCACCCCTCCACTTT	CAWRAPSSYNSPLHF
TRBV5-1	TRBJ2-5	NA	once	TGCGCCAGCAGCTTGGGGAGGGCTAGCCCGTACCAAGAGACCCAGTACTTC	CASSLGRASPYQETQYF
TRBV6-1	TRBJ1-2	TRBD1	NA	TGTGCCAGCAGTGAATCACGGACAGGGGCTTTCTATGGCTACACCTTC	CASSESRTGAFYGYTF
TRBV27	TRBJ1-4	NA	NA	TGTGCCAGCAGTGGCCAGAGACAGGACTGGGGAAAACTGTTTTTT	CASSGQRQDWGKLFF